Listed below are T cell receptor beta chains from one sample, sequenced in a study of cytomegalovirus exposure and HLA in healthy donors. The data were produced by immunoSEQ multiplex PCR, yet TCRdb's version contains in-frame clones alone and is incomplete. Here the sample spans around 150,000 clones, about four fifths being singletons. The sample taken for sequencing was PBMCs. The receptors were sampled from a woman in her 40s in good health and CMV-seronegative. Both conserved end residues are part of each CDR3.

V	J	CDR3
TRBV6-6	TRBJ2-1	CASSLPAGFDNEQFF
TRBV2	TRBJ2-3	CASSDLAGANTDTQYF
TRBV5-1	TRBJ1-6	CASSRQGKLDNSPLHF
TRBV5-3	TRBJ1-2	CARIWGPYGYTF
TRBV13	TRBJ2-7	CASSSSDRRYEQYF
TRBV15	TRBJ1-2	CATSRDPQGNYGYTF
TRBV19	TRBJ2-3	CASSIRAGGGDTQYF
TRBV28	TRBJ2-3	CASSLPDTSKSYF
TRBV18	TRBJ2-7	CASSLGGYEQYF
TRBV28	TRBJ1-1	CASSPGQGVGMNTEAFF
TRBV6-5	TRBJ1-2	CASSYKQGKNYGYTF
TRBV7-9	TRBJ2-1	CASSLTSISYNEQFF
TRBV29-1	TRBJ2-3	CSVVQGEGTDTQYF
TRBV9	TRBJ2-2	CASSAGGLTGELFF
TRBV2	TRBJ1-3	CASDTGVSGNTIYF
TRBV6-6	TRBJ1-3	CASAYTGGTGNTIYF
TRBV6-5	TRBJ2-7	CASSYSITGETYEQYF
TRBV5-6	TRBJ2-1	CASSRTSGGSLATHNEQFF
TRBV5-1	TRBJ1-4	CASSLGTGIATNEKLFF
TRBV4-1	TRBJ2-5	CASSQGGGRYQETQYF
TRBV6-5	TRBJ2-7	CASSYTGEARTYEQYF
TRBV4-2	TRBJ1-1	CASSQDPGHNTEAFF
TRBV15	TRBJ1-4	CATSYDRVNEKLFF
TRBV7-9	TRBJ2-7	CASSQAGRGEQYF
TRBV4-2	TRBJ1-6	CASSQLRDSLRVGSPLHF
TRBV10-3	TRBJ1-2	CAISDGQTRTNYGYTF
TRBV1	TRBJ2-1	CTSSHLGEEGQFF
TRBV7-2	TRBJ2-6	CASSSQPEVGSGANVLTF
TRBV30	TRBJ1-4	CAWSGLVAFGF
TRBV19	TRBJ1-1	CASTLGGRMNTEAFF
TRBV7-9	TRBJ1-4	CASSLSGQGGEKLFF
TRBV6-1	TRBJ2-7	CASSGTGGYEQYF
TRBV15	TRBJ1-1	CATSSGQGIAEAFF
TRBV6-6	TRBJ2-1	CASSYISGGAGNEQFF
TRBV19	TRBJ1-5	CASSPSGTGGNQPQHF
TRBV28	TRBJ1-2	CASAGTGSDGYPF
TRBV9	TRBJ1-2	CASSVGPLADSSYGYTF
TRBV18	TRBJ1-2	CASSPLSQIGTSNTYGYTF
TRBV4-3	TRBJ1-1	CASSQRGLSNTEAFF
TRBV7-9	TRBJ1-4	CASSLAGGVNEKLFF
TRBV4-2	TRBJ2-7	CASSQEPSGGPYEQYF
TRBV5-4	TRBJ1-1	CASSYHGGTNTEAFF
TRBV5-6	TRBJ1-1	CASSQWARTSSGEAFF
TRBV6-5	TRBJ1-1	CASSYDGRNTEAFF
TRBV7-3	TRBJ2-1	CASSLTPGQGNNEQFF
TRBV11-1	TRBJ1-2	CASSPQGPVVGYTF
TRBV6-1	TRBJ1-2	CASSLNYGYTF
TRBV28	TRBJ1-3	CASRSGTGNSGNTIYF
TRBV7-2	TRBJ1-3	CASSPHRGNTIYF
TRBV5-5	TRBJ2-7	CASSSRPPGKENEQYF
TRBV2	TRBJ2-5	CASTWTGRETQYF
TRBV28	TRBJ1-4	CASSFGRTGSGEKLFF
TRBV15	TRBJ1-1	CATSGNRAPNTEAFF
TRBV6-4	TRBJ1-5	CASSAQGNQPQHF